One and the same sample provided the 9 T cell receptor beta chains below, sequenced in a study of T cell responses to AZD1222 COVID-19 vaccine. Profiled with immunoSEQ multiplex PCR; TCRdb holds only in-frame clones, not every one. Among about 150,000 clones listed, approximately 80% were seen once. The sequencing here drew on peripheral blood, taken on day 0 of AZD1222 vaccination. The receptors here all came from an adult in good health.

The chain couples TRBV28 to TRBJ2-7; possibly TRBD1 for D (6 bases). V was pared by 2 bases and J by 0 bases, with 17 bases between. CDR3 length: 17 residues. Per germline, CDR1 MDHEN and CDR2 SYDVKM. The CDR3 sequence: CASSLPSGQYYSYEQYF. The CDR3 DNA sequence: TGTGCCAGCAGTTTACCAAGCGGACAGTACTACTCCTACGAGCAGTACTTC.

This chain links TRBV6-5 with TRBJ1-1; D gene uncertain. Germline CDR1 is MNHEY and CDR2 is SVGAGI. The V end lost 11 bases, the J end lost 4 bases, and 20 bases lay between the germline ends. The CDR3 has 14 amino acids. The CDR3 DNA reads TGTGCCGTCTCCCGGATTCCCTGGGGCACTGAAGCTTTCTTT. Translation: CAVSRIPWGTEAFF.

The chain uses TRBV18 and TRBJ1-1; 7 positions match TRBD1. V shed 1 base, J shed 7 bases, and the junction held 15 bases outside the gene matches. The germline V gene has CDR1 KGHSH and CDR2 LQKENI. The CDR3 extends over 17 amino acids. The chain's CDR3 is CASSPLRRDRDGGEAFF. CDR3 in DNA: TGTGCCAGCTCACCACTAAGGAGAGACAGGGATGGCGGTGAAGCTTTCTTT. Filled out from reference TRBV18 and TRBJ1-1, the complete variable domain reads NAGVMQNPRHLVRRRGQEARLRCSPMKGHSHVYWYRQLPEEGLKFMVYLQKENIIDESGMPKERFSAEFPKEGPSILRIQQVVRGDSAAYFCASSPLRRDRDGGEAFFGQGTRLTVV.

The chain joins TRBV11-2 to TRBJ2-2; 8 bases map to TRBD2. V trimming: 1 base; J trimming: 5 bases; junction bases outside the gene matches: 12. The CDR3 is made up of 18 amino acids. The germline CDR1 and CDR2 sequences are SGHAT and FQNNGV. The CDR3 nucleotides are TGTGCCAGCAGCTTAGCCCTCCGGGGGGGACGGGGAACCGGGGAGCTGTTTTTT. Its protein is CASSLALRGGRGTGELFF.

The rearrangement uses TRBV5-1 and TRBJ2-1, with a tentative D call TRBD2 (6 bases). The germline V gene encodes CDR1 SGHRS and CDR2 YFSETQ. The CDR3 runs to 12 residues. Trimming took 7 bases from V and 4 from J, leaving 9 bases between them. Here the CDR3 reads CASLGLYNEQFF. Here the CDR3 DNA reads TGCGCCAGCCTGGGACTTTACAATGAGCAGTTCTTC.

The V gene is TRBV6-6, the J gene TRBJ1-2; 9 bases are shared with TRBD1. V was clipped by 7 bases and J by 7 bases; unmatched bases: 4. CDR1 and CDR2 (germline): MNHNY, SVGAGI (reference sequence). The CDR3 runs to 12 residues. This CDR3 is CASTRDRAGYTF. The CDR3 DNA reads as TGTGCCAGCACCCGGGACAGGGCTGGCTACACCTTC.

The CDR3 DNA sequence: TGTGCCAGCTTACGGACAGCCTTGAACACTGAAGCTTTCTTT. The encoded protein is CASLRTALNTEAFF. This sequence joins TRBV6-5 and TRBJ1-1; TRBD1 is a possible D gene (6 bases). Germline-derived CDR1 and CDR2 are MNHEY and SVGAGI. This CDR3 has 14 residues. Deletions cut 8 bases from V and 0 bases from J, with 13 bases between.

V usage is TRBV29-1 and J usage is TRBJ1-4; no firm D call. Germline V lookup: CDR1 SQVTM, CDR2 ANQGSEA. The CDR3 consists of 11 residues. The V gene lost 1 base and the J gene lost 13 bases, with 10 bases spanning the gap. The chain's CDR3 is CSVEGPVGLFF. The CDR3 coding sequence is TGCAGCGTTGAAGGACCAGTAGGACTGTTTTTT.

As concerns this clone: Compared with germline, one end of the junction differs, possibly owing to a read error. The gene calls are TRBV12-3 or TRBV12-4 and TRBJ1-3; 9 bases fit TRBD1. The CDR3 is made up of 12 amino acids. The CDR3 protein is CASSPNRGPLRF. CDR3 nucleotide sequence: TGTGCCAGCAGTCCAAACAGGGGGCCGCTCCGATTT.